These 14 T cell receptor beta chains share one sample of origin, sequenced in a study of brain T cells in children with intractable seizures. Clones were read by immunoSEQ multiplex PCR, and TCRdb kept only the in-frame ones, dropping some. The sample contains roughly 80,000 clones, 91% of which appear only once. Sequences were derived from peripheral blood, sampled at surgery. The receptors shown here come from a girl aged 2 to 10 with Rasmussen encephalitis and intractable seizures.

This clone was detected a few times. The chain uses TRBV7-2 and TRBJ2-1; D unresolved. The germline CDR1 and CDR2 sequences are SGHTA and FQGNSA. Trimming cost V 2 bases and J 6 bases, with 11 bases left between them. The length of the CDR3 is 14 residues. The DNA of the CDR3 is TGTGCCAGCAGCTTAAGTCGTATAGGCAATGAGCAGTTCTTC. This encodes CASSLSRIGNEQFF.

This clone appeared a single time. The chain joins TRBV6-5 to TRBJ2-1, with D unresolved. Trimming left V 3 bases short and J 7 bases short, with 16 bases between. CDR1 is MNHEY, CDR2 SVGAGI, per germline. This CDR3 has 15 residues. CDR3 sequence: CASSYKVYGINEQFF. The CDR3 DNA follows: TGTGCCAGCAGTTATAAAGTTTATGGGATAAATGAGCAGTTCTTC.

The rearrangement joins TRBV29-1 to TRBJ2-7; the D gene is possibly TRBD2 (6 bases). The CDR3 runs to 15 residues. From germline, CDR1 is SQVTM and CDR2 ANQGSEA. Trimming pared 6 bases from V and 1 base from J, leaving 19 bases between. Here the CDR3 reads CSVITGTGVSYEQYF. The CDR3 bases are TGCAGCGTAATTACCGGGACGGGAGTATCCTACGAGCAGTACTTC.

The genes are TRBV4-2 and TRBJ2-6; 7 bases align to TRBD2. Germline V CDR1 and CDR2: LGHNA, YNFKEQ. The V gene end was trimmed by 4 bases and the J gene end by 0 bases; junction bases not matched to a gene: 3. CDR3 length: 16 amino acids. CDR3: CASSPGGISGANVLTF. In DNA, the CDR3 is TGTGCCAGCAGCCCCGGGGGGATCTCTGGGGCCAACGTCCTGACTTTC.

The V gene is TRBV7-9, the J gene TRBJ2-6; D ambiguous. The CDR3 length is 14 residues. Trimming took 6 bases from V and 0 from J, leaving 6 bases between them. Per germline, CDR1 SEHNR and CDR2 FQNEAQ (reference sequence). CDR3 coding DNA: TGTGCCAGCAGACAAAACTCTGGGGCCAACGTCCTGACTTTC. This gives the protein CASRQNSGANVLTF.

J is TRBJ2-5 and V is TRBV12-3 or TRBV12-4; 7 bases align to TRBD1. The CDR3 covers 13 residues. V was clipped by 6 bases and J by 7 bases; unmatched bases: 8. CDR3 bases: TGTGCCAGCAGCACTGACAGGGTCGGGACCCAGTACTTC. Translated, it gives CASSTDRVGTQYF.

V is TRBV4-2 and J is TRBJ2-4; D is undetermined. Germline V gene lookup returns CDR1 LGHNA and CDR2 YNFKEQ. CDR3 length: 20 amino acids. V lost 0 bases, J lost 0 bases, and 21 bases lay in between. Here the CDR3 reads CASSQDLSLGHRQAKNIQYF. DNA for the CDR3: TGTGCCAGCAGCCAAGACTTAAGTCTTGGTCACCGCCAAGCCAAAAACATTCAGTACTTC.

The chain links TRBV9 to TRBJ2-3; 11 nucleotides align to TRBD2. Trimming removed 0 bases from V and 5 bases from J; junction bases left unmatched: 8. This CDR3 is 17 amino acids long. Germline CDR1 SGDLS, CDR2 YYNGEE. The CDR3 sequence is CASSVDVAGGLRDTQYF. CDR3 nucleotides: TGTGCCAGCAGCGTAGATGTAGCGGGGGGGCTTCGAGATACGCAGTATTTT.

CDR3 DNA: TGCGCCAGCAGCCAAGCTAGCGGGAGAACTGAGAGCTCTGGGGCCAACGTCCTGACTTTC. Protein sequence: CASSQASGRTESSGANVLTF. This chain joins TRBV4-1 and TRBJ2-6, with 10 bases that match TRBD2. This CDR3 comprises 20 residues. From germline, CDR1 is MGHRA and CDR2 YSYEKL. Trimming at V came to 1 base and at J to 0 bases, leaving 9 bases not matched to a gene.

The chain is built from TRBV5-6 and TRBJ1-4; perhaps TRBD1 as D (6 bases). The germline V gene has CDR1 SGHDT and CDR2 YYEEEE. The CDR3 has 14 amino acids. Between the trimmed V and J ends, which lost 0 bases and 4 bases, there was a span of 7 bases. Written as DNA, the CDR3 is TGTGCCAGCAGCTTGGCAGGGGTTAATGAAAAACTGTTTTTT. It is translated as CASSLAGVNEKLFF.

This rearrangement joins TRBV7-9 to TRBJ1-2; D uncertain. The CDR3 has 12 amino acids. Deletions cut 1 base from V and 8 bases from J, with 8 bases between. Per germline, CDR1 SEHNR and CDR2 FQNEAQ (reference sequence). The CDR3 sequence is CASSLVLGGYTF. CDR3 nucleotide sequence: TGTGCCAGCAGCTTAGTCCTCGGGGGCTACACCTTC.

The V gene is TRBV9, the J gene TRBJ1-1, with D possibly being TRBD1 (5 bases). V was shortened by 0 bases and J by 4 bases, with 13 bases between the two germline ends. CDR1 and CDR2 (germline): SGDLS, YYNGEE. The CDR3 loop spans 15 amino acids. CDR3 region: CASSVGWGMGTEAFF. For the CDR3, the DNA is TGTGCCAGCAGCGTAGGTTGGGGGATGGGCACTGAAGCTTTCTTT.

This clone was observed once. V gene TRBV3-1 (or the pseudogene TRBV3-2) combines with J gene TRBJ1-5; TRBD1 is a possible D gene (5 bases). Germline V lookup: CDR1 LGHDT, CDR2 YNNKEL (reference sequence). This CDR3 has 13 amino acids. Trimming removed 0 bases from V and 6 bases from J, with 6 bases in between. CDR3 in DNA: TGTGCCAGCAGCCAAGACAGGGCTCAGCCCCAGCATTTT. It yields the protein CASSQDRAQPQHF.

This clone came up once. The V call is TRBV7-9, the J call TRBJ2-7; a possible D gene is TRBD1 (7 bases). The CDR3 is 15 amino acids. CDR1 and CDR2 from the germline V gene are SEHNR and FQNEAQ (reference sequence). Trimming removed 5 bases from V and 4 bases from J, with 18 bases in between. The CDR3: CASSQGGNRGYEQYF. CDR3 DNA sequence: TGTGCCAGCAGCCAGGGGGGTAACAGGGGTTACGAGCAGTACTTC.